This T cell receptor beta chain was captured by sequencing in a study of vaccination and CD4 T cells after COVID-19. About this clonotype itself: Its target is unknown.

Stated treatment: approximately 9-day PBMC culture with coronavirus spike peptide pools or control peptides (ViraFEST assay). Researchers collected the unexposed donor's CD4+ T cells before the COVID-19 pandemic (2011-2018). Germline V lookup: CDR1 SGHVS, CDR2 FNYEAQ. J was trimmed by 5 bases and V by 7 bases; bases with no gene match: 12. This CDR3 is 16 amino acids long. The Oncomine TCR Beta short-read assay was applied to DNA of cultured CD4+ T cells. TCRdb reprocessed the PCR reads via MiXCR and lists one record per CDR3 protein. This sample carries around 7,800 distinct CDR3 sequences, approximately 60% of them seen once, and the ten largest clones take around an eighth.

The sequenced material came from CD4+ T cells from blood, cultured in vitro. J is TRBJ2-5 and V is TRBV7-6; 11 bases are a match to TRBD2. The receptor's source is a human donor in good health. DNA for the CDR3: TGTGCCAGCACTAGTCCAATAGCGGGAGGGTCGGAGACCCAGTACTTC. Protein product: CASTSPIAGGSETQYF.